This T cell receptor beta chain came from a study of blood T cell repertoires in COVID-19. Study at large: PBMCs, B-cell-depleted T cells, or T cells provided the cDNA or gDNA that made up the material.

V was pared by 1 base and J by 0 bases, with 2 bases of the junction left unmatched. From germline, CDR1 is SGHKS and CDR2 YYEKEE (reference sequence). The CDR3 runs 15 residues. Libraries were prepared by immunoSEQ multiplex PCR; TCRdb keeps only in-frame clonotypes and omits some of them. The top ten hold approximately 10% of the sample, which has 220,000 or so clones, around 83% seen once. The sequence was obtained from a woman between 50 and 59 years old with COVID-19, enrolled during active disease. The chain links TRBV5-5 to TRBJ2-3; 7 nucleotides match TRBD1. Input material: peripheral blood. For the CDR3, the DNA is TGTGCCAGCAGCTTGACAGGGGCTAGCACAGATACGCAGTATTTT. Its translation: CASSLTGASTDTQYF.